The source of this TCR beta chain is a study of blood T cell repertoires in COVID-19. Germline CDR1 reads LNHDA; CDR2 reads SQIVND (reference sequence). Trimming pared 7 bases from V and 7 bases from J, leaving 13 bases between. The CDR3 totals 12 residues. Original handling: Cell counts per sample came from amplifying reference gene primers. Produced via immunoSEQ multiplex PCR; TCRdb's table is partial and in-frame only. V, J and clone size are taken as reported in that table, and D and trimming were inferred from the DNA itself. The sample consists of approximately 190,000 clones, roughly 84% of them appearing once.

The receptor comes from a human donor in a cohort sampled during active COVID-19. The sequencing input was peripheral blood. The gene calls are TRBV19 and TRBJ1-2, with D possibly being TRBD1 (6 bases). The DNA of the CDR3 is TGTGCCAGTAATACAGGGTTGGCTGGCTACACCTTC. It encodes CASNTGLAGYTF.